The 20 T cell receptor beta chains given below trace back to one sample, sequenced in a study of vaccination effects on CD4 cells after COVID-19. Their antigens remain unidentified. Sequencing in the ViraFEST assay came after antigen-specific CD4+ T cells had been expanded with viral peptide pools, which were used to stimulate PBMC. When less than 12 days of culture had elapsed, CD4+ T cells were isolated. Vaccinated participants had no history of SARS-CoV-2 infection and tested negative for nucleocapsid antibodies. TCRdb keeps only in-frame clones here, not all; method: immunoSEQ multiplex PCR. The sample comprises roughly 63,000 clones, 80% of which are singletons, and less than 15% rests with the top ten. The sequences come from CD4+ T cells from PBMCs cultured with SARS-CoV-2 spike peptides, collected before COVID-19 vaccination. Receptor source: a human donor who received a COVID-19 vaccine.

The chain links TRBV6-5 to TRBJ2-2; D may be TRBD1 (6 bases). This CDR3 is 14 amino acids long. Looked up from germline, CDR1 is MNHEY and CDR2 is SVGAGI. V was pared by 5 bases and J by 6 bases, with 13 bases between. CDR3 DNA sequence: TGTGCCAGCAGTCCACAGGGACCACCCGGGGAGCTGTTTTTT. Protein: CASSPQGPPGELFF.

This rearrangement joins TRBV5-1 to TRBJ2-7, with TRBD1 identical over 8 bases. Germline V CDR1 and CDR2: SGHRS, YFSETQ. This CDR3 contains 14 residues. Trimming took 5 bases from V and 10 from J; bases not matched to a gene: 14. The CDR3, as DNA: TGCGCCAGCAGTTACGGACAGGGATCATCATTACAGTACGTC. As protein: CASSYGQGSSLQYV.

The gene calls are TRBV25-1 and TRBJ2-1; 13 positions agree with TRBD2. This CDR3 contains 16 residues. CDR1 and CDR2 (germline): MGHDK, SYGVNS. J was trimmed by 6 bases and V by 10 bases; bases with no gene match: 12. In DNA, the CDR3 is TGTGCCACCGAGAGACCCGGACTAGCGGGGGCCAATGAGCAGTTCTTC. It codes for CATERPGLAGANEQFF.

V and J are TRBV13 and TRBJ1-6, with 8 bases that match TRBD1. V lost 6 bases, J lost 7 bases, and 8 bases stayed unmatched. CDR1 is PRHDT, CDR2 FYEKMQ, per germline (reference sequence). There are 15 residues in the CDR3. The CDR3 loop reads CASRKQGAGNSPLHF. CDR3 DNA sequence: TGTGCCAGCAGGAAGCAGGGGGCCGGGAATTCACCCCTCCACTTT.

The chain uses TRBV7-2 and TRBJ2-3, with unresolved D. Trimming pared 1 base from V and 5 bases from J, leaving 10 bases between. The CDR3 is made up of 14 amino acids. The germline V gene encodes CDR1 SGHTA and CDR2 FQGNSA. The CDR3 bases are TGTGCCAGCAGCTTAGTTGCTGGGTTAGATACGCAGTATTTT. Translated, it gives CASSLVAGLDTQYF.

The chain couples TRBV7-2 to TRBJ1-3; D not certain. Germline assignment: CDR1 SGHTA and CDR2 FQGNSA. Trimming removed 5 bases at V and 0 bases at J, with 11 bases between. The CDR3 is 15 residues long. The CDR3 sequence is CASSPAWTSGNTIYF. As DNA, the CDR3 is TGTGCCAGCAGCCCCGCCTGGACCTCTGGAAACACCATATATTTT.

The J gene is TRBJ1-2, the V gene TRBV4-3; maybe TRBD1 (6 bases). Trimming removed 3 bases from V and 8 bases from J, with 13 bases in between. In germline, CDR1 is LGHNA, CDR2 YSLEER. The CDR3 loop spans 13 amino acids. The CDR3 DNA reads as TGCGCCAGCAGCCATCTACCGGGACAAGGCTACACCTTC. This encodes CASSHLPGQGYTF.

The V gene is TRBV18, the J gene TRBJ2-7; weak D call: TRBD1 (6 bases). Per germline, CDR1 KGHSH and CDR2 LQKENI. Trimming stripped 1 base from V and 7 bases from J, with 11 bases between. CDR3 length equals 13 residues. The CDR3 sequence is CASSPQQGTEQYV. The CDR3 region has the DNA TGTGCCAGCTCACCACAGCAGGGGACGGAGCAGTACGTC.

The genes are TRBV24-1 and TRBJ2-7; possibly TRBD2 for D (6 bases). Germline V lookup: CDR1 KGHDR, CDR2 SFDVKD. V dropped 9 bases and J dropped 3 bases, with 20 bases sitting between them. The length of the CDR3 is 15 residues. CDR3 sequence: CATSTGAGRIYEQYV. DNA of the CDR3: TGTGCCACCTCAACCGGGGCAGGGAGGATCTACGAGCAGTACGTC.

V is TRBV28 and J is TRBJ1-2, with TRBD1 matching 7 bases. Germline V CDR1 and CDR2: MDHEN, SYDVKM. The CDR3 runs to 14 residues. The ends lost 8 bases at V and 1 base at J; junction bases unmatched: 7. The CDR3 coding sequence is TGTGCCAGCTGGGACAGTCAGGGTAACTATGGCTACACCTTC. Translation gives CASWDSQGNYGYTF.

CDR3 in DNA: TGTGCCAGCCGGAACCTACGTTACCCCTACGAGCAGTACGTC. It specifies CASRNLRYPYEQYV. The chain couples TRBV6-5 to TRBJ2-7; no clear D gene. Trimming stripped 8 bases from V and 2 bases from J, with 16 bases between. The CDR3 runs 14 residues. The V gene's germline CDR1 is MNHEY and CDR2 SVGAGI.

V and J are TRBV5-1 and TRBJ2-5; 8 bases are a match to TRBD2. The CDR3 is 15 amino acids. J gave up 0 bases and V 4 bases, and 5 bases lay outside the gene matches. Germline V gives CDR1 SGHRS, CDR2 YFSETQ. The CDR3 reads CASSPGGADQETQYF. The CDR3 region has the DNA TGCGCCAGCAGCCCGGGGGGGGCGGACCAAGAGACCCAGTACTTC. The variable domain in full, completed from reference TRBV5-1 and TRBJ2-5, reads KAGVTQTPRYLIKTRGQQVTLSCSPISGHRSVSWYQQTPGQGLQFLFEYFSETQRNKGNFPGRFSGRQFSNSRSEMNVSTLELGDSALYLCASSPGGADQETQYFGPGTRLLVL.

CDR3 sequence reads: CASRAAGSTDTQYF. In nucleotides, the CDR3 is TGTGCCAGTAGAGCGGCGGGTAGCACAGATACGCAGTATTTT. The chain couples TRBV19 to TRBJ2-3, with D maybe TRBD2 (5 bases). Germline V lookup: CDR1 LNHDA, CDR2 SQIVND (reference sequence). The CDR3 consists of 14 residues. Trimming shortened V by 6 bases and J by 0 bases, and 10 bases separated the two germline ends.

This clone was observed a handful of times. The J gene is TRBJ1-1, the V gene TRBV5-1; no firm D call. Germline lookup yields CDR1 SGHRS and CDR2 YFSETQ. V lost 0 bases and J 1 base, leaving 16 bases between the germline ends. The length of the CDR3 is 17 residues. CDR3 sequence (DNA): TGCGCCAGCAGCTTGGGTTCTCTCTCAGGTGGGAACACTGAAGCTTTCTTT. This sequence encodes CASSLGSLSGGNTEAFF.

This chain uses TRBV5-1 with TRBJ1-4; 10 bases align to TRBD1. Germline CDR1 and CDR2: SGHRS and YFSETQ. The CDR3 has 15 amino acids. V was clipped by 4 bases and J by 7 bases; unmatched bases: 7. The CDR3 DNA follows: TGCGCCAGCAGCCAATCGACAGGGGGCTCTGAAAAACTGTTTTTT. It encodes CASSQSTGGSEKLFF.

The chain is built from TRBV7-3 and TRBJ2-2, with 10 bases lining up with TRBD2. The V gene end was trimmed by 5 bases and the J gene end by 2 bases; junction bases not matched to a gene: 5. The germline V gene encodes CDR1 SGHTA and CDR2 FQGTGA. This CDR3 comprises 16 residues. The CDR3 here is CASSPGTSENTGELFF. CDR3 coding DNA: TGTGCCAGCAGCCCCGGGACTAGCGAAAACACCGGGGAGCTGTTTTTT.

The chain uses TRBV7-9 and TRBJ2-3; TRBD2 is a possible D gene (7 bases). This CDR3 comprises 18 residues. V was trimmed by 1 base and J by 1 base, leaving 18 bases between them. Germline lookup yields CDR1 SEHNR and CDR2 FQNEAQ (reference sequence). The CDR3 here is CASSLVRGGDGGTDTQYF. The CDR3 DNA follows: TGTGCCAGCAGCTTAGTAAGGGGGGGGGACGGAGGCACAGATACGCAGTATTTT.

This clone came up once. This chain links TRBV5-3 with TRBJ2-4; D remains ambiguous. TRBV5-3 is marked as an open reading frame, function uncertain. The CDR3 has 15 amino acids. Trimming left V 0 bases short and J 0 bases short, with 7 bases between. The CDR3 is CARSLDTLAKNIQYF. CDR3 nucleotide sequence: TGTGCCAGAAGCTTGGACACTTTAGCCAAAAACATTCAGTACTTC.

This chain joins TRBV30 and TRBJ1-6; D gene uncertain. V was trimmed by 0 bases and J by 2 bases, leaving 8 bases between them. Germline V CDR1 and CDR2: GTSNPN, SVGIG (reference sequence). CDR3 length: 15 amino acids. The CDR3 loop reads CAWSVRWAYNSPLHF. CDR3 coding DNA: TGTGCCTGGAGTGTACGGTGGGCCTATAATTCACCCCTCCACTTT.

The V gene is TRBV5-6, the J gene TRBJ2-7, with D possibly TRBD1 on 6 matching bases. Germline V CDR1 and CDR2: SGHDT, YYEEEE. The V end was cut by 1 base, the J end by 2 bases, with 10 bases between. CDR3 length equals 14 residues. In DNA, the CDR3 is TGTGCCAGCAGCTTGAGGGGGACCGCCTACGAGCAGTACGTC. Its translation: CASSLRGTAYEQYV.